One sample yielded the 12 T cell receptor beta chains listed below, sequenced in a study of T cell clones after liver transplantation. Assay used: immunoSEQ multiplex PCR; TCRdb lists only in-frame clones, some missing. The sample has about 78,000 clones, 75% to 90% seen once. The sequencing here drew on CD4+ T cells from blood, taken before liver transplant. The source of these receptors is a human donor who received a liver transplant.

This chain joins TRBV5-4 and TRBJ2-1; tentative D call: TRBD1 (6 bases). V dropped 4 bases and J dropped 6 bases, with 23 bases sitting between them. Germline V gene data show CDR1 as SGHNT and CDR2 as YYREEE (reference sequence). The CDR3 length is 17 residues. CDR3 in DNA: TGTGCCAGCAGCCCGTCCTCCGGGACATTATCTGCCAATGAGCAGTTCTTC. This codes for CASSPSSGTLSANEQFF.

The rearrangement links TRBV5-1 to TRBJ2-7, with 11 bases identical to TRBD2. Germline trimming cut 3 bases from V and 7 bases from J; bases unmatched to any gene: 6. Looked up from germline, CDR1 is SGHRS and CDR2 is YFSETQ. This CDR3 region has 14 residues. In DNA form, the CDR3 reads TGCGCCAGCAGCTCAGTAGCGGGAGGGCGGGAGCAGTACTTC. It is translated as CASSSVAGGREQYF.

This clone was counted a single time. J is TRBJ2-1 and V is TRBV11-2; 7 nucleotides match TRBD1. Germline-derived CDR1 and CDR2 are SGHAT and FQNNGV. Germline trimming cut 4 bases from V and 7 bases from J; bases unmatched to any gene: 13. CDR3 length equals 16 residues. CDR3 in DNA: TGTGCCAGCAGCTCCTACAGGGGCGCCTCTAGGAATGAGCAGTTCTTC. Translating gives CASSSYRGASRNEQFF.

The rearrangement uses TRBV18 and TRBJ1-1; weak D call: TRBD1 (6 bases). The V end lost 2 bases, the J end lost 7 bases, and 11 bases lay between the germline ends. The CDR3 consists of 13 residues. Germline V gene data show CDR1 as KGHSH and CDR2 as LQKENI. CDR3 residues: CASSPYREDEAFF. The CDR3, as DNA: TGTGCCAGCTCACCATACAGGGAAGATGAAGCTTTCTTT.

The V gene is TRBV29-1, the J gene TRBJ2-5; the D gene is possibly TRBD2 (6 bases). Germline V gene data show CDR1 as SQVTM and CDR2 as ANQGSEA. The CDR3 spans 14 residues. Trimming cost V 3 bases and J 5 bases, with 16 bases left between them. The CDR3 loop reads CSVEGVGRSETQYF. CDR3 DNA: TGCAGCGTTGAGGGGGTCGGGAGATCGGAGACCCAGTACTTC. Variable domain in full (rest from reference TRBV29-1 and TRBJ2-5): SAVISQKPSRDICQRGTSLTIQCQVDSQVTMMFWYRQQPGQSLTLIATANQGSEATYESGFVIDKFPISRPNLTFSTLTVSNMSPEDSSIYLCSVEGVGRSETQYFGPGTRLLVL.

The V and J genes are TRBV6-6 and TRBJ2-7, with 11 bases that match TRBD2. V lost 6 bases and J lost 5; bases outside the gene matches: 9. The germline CDR1 and CDR2 sequences are MNHNY and SVGAGI (reference sequence). This CDR3 is built from 15 residues. The CDR3 DNA reads as TGTGCCAGCAGCCCGGGGCTAGCGGGAGGTAACGAGCAGTACTTC. As protein: CASSPGLAGGNEQYF.

The J gene is TRBJ1-2, the V gene TRBV2, with unresolved D. Trimming pared 7 bases from V and 4 bases from J, leaving 22 bases between. The CDR3 has 16 amino acids. CDR1 is SNHLY and CDR2 is FYNNEI in the germline V gene. This CDR3 is CASISGREPEIYGYTF. The CDR3 DNA is TGTGCCAGCATTTCCGGACGGGAACCGGAAATCTATGGCTACACCTTC.

CDR3 DNA: TGTGCCAGCAGTCCAAGTCAGGGGGCTAGCAATCAGCCCCAGCATTTT. It codes for CASSPSQGASNQPQHF. The gene calls are TRBV28 and TRBJ1-5; 8 nucleotides match TRBD1. CDR3 length: 16 residues. Germline V gene lookup returns CDR1 MDHEN and CDR2 SYDVKM. V lost 5 bases to trimming and J lost 0 bases; unmatched junction nucleotides: 6.

The chain combines TRBV5-1 with TRBJ2-1, with TRBD2 matching over 10 bases. Looked up from germline, CDR1 is SGHRS and CDR2 is YFSETQ. There are 15 residues in the CDR3. V shed 3 bases, J shed 9 bases, and the junction held 9 bases outside the gene matches. Written as DNA, the CDR3 is TGCGCCAGCAGCTCCGGAGCGGGAGGGTCCCGTGAGCAGTTCTTC. Translating gives CASSSGAGGSREQFF.

The rearrangement links TRBV18 to TRBJ1-1; no reliable D call. V was cut by 3 bases and J by 6 bases, with 11 bases left in between. CDR3 length: 13 amino acids. Germline assignment: CDR1 KGHSH and CDR2 LQKENI. CDR3 sequence (DNA): TGTGCCAGCTCACCCCAAGGTTTAGCTGAAGCTTTCTTT. Translated: CASSPQGLAEAFF.

V and J are TRBV10-1 and TRBJ1-1; TRBD1 might be the D (6 bases). This CDR3 is built from 15 residues. The V gene's germline CDR1 is WNHNN and CDR2 SYGVQD (reference sequence). Trimming shortened V by 2 bases and J by 4 bases, and 14 bases separated the two germline ends. The CDR3 loop reads CASSEARGGGTEAFF. In DNA form, the CDR3 reads TGCGCCAGCAGTGAGGCCAGGGGCGGGGGCACTGAAGCTTTCTTT.

The count of this clone is one. The chain uses TRBV28 and TRBJ1-2, with D hard to call. This CDR3 comprises 14 residues. The V gene lost 2 bases and the J gene lost 6 bases, with 13 bases spanning the gap. Looked up from germline, CDR1 is MDHEN and CDR2 is SYDVKM. CDR3: CASSLGHGVDGYTF. CDR3 in DNA: TGTGCCAGCAGTTTAGGTCACGGAGTAGATGGCTACACCTTC.